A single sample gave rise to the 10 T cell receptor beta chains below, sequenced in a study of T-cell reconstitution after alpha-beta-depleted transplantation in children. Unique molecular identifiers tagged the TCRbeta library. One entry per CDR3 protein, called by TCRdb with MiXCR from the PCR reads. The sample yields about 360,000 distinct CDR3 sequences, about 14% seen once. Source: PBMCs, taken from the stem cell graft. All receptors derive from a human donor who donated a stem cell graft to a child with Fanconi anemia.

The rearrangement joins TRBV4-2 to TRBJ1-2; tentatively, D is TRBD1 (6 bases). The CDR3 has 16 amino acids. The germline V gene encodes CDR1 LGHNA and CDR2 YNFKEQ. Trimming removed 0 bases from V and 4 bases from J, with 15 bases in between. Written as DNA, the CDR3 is TGTGCCAGCAGCCAAGATTTTGAGGGGGGCAGCTATGGCTACACCTTC. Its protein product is CASSQDFEGGSYGYTF.

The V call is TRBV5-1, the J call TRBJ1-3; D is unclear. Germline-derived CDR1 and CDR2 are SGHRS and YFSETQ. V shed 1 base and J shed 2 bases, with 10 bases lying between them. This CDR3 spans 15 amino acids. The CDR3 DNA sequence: TGCGCCAGCAGCTTGAAGGGTGCTACTGGAAACACCATATATTTT. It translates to CASSLKGATGNTIYF.

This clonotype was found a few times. The CDR3 DNA is TGTGCCATCAGTTCCGTCCCGTCTAATGAAAAACTGTTTTTT. It codes for CAISSVPSNEKLFF. The chain is built from TRBV10-3 and TRBJ1-4; no clear D. Trimming removed 5 bases from V and 3 bases from J, with 10 bases in between. The CDR3 loop spans 14 amino acids. CDR1 and CDR2 from the germline V gene are ENHRY and SYGVKD.

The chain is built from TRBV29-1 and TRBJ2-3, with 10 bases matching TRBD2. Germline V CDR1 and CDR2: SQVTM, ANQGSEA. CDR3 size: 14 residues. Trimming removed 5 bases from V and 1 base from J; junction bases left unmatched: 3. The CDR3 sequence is CSVSGTSGTDTQYF. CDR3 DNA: TGCAGCGTTTCCGGGACTAGCGGCACAGATACGCAGTATTTT.

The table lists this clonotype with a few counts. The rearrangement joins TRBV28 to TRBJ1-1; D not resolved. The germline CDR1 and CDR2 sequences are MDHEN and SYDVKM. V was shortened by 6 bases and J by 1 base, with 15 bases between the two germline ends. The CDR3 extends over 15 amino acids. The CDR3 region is CASRGSPGGNTEAFF. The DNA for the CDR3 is TGTGCCAGCAGGGGGAGTCCGGGAGGGAACACTGAAGCTTTCTTT.

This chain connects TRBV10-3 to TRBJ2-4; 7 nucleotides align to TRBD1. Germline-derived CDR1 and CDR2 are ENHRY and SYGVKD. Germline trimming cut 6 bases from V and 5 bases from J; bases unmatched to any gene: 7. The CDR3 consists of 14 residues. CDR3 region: CAIRNGTVENIQYF. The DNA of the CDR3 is TGTGCCATCAGGAACGGGACAGTCGAAAACATTCAGTACTTC.

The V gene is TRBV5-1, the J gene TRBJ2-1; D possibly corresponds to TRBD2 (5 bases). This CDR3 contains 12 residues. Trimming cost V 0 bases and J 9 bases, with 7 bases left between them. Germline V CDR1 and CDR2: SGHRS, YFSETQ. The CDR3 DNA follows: TGCGCCAGCAGCTTGGACGGGGTTGAGCAGTTCTTC. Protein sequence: CASSLDGVEQFF. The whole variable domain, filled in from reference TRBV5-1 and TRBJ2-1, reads KAGVTQTPRYLIKTRGQQVTLSCSPISGHRSVSWYQQTPGQGLQFLFEYFSETQRNKGNFPGRFSGRQFSNSRSEMNVSTLELGDSALYLCASSLDGVEQFFGPGTRLTVL.

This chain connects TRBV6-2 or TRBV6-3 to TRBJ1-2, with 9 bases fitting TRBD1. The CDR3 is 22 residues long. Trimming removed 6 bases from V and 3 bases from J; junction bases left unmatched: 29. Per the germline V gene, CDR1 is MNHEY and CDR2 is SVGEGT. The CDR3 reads CASRNFPVFAGTGSLVDYGYTF. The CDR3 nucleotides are TGTGCCAGCAGAAACTTTCCCGTTTTTGCCGGGACAGGGAGCCTAGTGGACTATGGCTACACCTTC.

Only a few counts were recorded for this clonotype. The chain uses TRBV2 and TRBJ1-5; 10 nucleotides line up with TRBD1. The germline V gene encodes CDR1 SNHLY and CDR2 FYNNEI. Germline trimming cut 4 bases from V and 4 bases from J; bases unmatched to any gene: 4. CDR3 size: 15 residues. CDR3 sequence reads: CASSGDRGGNQPQHF. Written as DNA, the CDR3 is TGTGCCAGCAGTGGGGACAGGGGAGGAAATCAGCCCCAGCATTTT.

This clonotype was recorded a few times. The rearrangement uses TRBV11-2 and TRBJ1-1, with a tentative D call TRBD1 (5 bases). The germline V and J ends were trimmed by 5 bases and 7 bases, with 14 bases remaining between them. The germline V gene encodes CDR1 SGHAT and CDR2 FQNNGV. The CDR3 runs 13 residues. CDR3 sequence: CASSMSGTSEAFF. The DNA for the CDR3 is TGTGCCAGCAGCATGTCAGGGACGAGTGAAGCTTTCTTT.